This T cell receptor beta chain came from a study of graft-versus-host responses after intestinal transplantation. The table came from immunoSEQ multiplex PCR; TCRdb's copy has only in-frame clones and leaves some out. In the table there are about 14,000 clones, about 27% of which are singletons. This clone is labeled medium-sized. The CDR3 spans 18 residues. The V segment lost 6 bases and the J segment 3 bases; nucleotides outside the gene matches: 15. Per germline, CDR1 SGDLS and CDR2 YYNGEE. The chain uses TRBV9 and TRBJ2-1; 10 bases are shared with TRBD2. The source was alloreactive CD4+ T cells from a mixed lymphocyte reaction culture, collected before intestinal transplant. The subset denotes: CFSE-low proliferating T cells sorted from roughly six-day pre-transplant mixed lymphocyte reaction (GvH or HvG direction). This receptor was identified in a human patient who received an intestinal transplant. CDR3 bases: TGTGCCAGCACAGGGGCTAGCGGGAGTGACTACTTCTACAATGAGCAGTTCTTC. It codes for CASTGASGSDYFYNEQFF.